Listed below are T cell receptor beta chains from one sample, sequenced in a study of response to subunit inactivated influenza vaccine. TCRdb re-called the RT-PCR reads through MiXCR, storing one row per CDR3 protein. The table lists 550,000 to 800,000 distinct CDR3 sequences, about 15% of them singletons. This specimen consisted of PBMCs from blood, obtained around two weeks before vaccination. These receptors were obtained from a man aged 50 or older who received an inactivated influenza vaccine. Each CDR3 is given with its conserved first and last residue. D genes are given only for firm matches. Clone size is given for some rows only: seen once, a few or many times, or a class if the clone is expanded.

j_call clone_size v_call d_call cdr3_aa cdr3_nt
TRBJ1-2 many TRBV28 TRBD1 CASSSPGWDRGYYGYTF TGTGCCAGCAGCTCCCCTGGTTGGGACAGGGGTTACTATGGCTACACCTTC
TRBJ1-1 - TRBV16 - CASSSDSSLNTEAFF TGTGCCAGCAGCTCCGACAGTTCACTGAACACTGAAGCTTTCTTT
TRBJ1-2 - TRBV27 - CASRMMNRHGYTF TGTGCCAGCAGGATGATGAATAGACATGGCTACACCTTC
TRBJ2-1 many TRBV20-1 - CSASYGYNEQFF TGCAGTGCTAGTTACGGATACAATGAGCAGTTCTTC
TRBJ2-3 few TRBV5-1 - CASSGSVVGADTQYF TGCGCCAGCAGCGGTAGTGTTGTCGGTGCAGATACGCAGTATTTT
TRBJ2-7 - TRBV5-1 TRBD1 CASSLGSRGTYEQYF TGCGCCAGCAGCTTAGGTAGCAGGGGGACCTACGAGCAGTACTTC
TRBJ2-1 few TRBV7-2 - CASSLSGLERNEQFF TGTGCCAGCAGCTTATCAGGTTTGGAACGCAATGAGCAGTTCTTC
TRBJ2-7 - TRBV6-5 - CASSLRRFGEQYF TGTGCCAGCAGTTTGAGACGGTTTGGCGAGCAGTACTTC
TRBJ2-5 - TRBV7-9 TRBD2 CASSTTISGRGETQYF TGTGCCAGCAGCACGACAATCAGCGGGAGAGGAGAGACCCAGTACTTC
TRBJ2-2 many TRBV7-9 TRBD1 CASSYRGDHTGELFF TGTGCCAGCAGCTACAGGGGGGACCACACCGGGGAGCTGTTTTTT
TRBJ1-6 - TRBV27 - CASSSAAGPNSPLYF TGTGCCAGCAGTTCAGCGGCGGGGCCTAATTCACCCCTCTACTTT
TRBJ1-1 - TRBV11-2 TRBD1 CASSPPRGGPGTEAFF TGTGCCAGCAGCCCCCCCAGGGGGGGGCCTGGCACTGAAGCTTTCTTT
TRBJ2-2 few TRBV6-5 TRBD2 CASSYSTAGGVVYTGELFF TGTGCCAGCAGTTACTCGACGGCGGGAGGGGTAGTTTACACCGGGGAGCTGTTTTTT
TRBJ2-1 few TRBV28 TRBD2 CASSPLGLAGEGGSYNEQFF TGTGCCAGCAGCCCTTTGGGACTAGCGGGAGAGGGCGGCTCCTACAATGAGCAGTTCTTC
TRBJ1-1 - TRBV11-2 - CASSLPGALDTEAFF TGTGCCAGCAGCCTTCCAGGGGCTTTGGACACTGAAGCTTTCTTT
TRBJ2-1 few TRBV9 TRBD2 CASSAGTSSYNEQFF TGTGCCAGCAGCGCCGGGACTAGCTCCTACAATGAGCAGTTCTTC
TRBJ2-7 many TRBV12-3/TRBV12-4 - CASSLHGLIYEQYF TGTGCCAGCAGTCTCCATGGCCTAATCTACGAGCAGTACTTC
TRBJ2-7 - TRBV6-4 TRBD2 CASSESPSGLGEQYF TGTGCCAGCAGTGAATCTCCTAGCGGGTTGGGAGAGCAGTACTTC
TRBJ2-3 few TRBV6-2/TRBV6-3 - CASSYGGPALTDTQYF TGTGCCAGCAGTTACGGAGGTCCGGCCCTCACAGATACGCAGTATTTT
TRBJ2-7 few TRBV10-3 TRBD2 CAISEKASGRYEQYF TGTGCCATCAGTGAGAAGGCTAGCGGACGCTACGAGCAGTACTTC
TRBJ2-1 few TRBV28 - CASSLTGYTNNEQFF TGTGCCAGCAGTTTAACAGGTTATACCAACAATGAGCAGTTCTTC
TRBJ2-1 - TRBV12-3/TRBV12-4 TRBD1 CASSIGQGGNEQFF TGTGCCAGCAGTATCGGACAGGGAGGCAATGAGCAGTTCTTC
TRBJ1-2 - TRBV9 - CASSVSGANYGYTF TGTGCCAGCAGCGTATCCGGGGCGAACTATGGCTACACCTTC
TRBJ1-3 - TRBV12-3/TRBV12-4 TRBD1 CASSPTGGGNTIYF TGTGCCAGCAGCCCGACAGGGGGCGGAAACACCATATATTTT